Listed below are T cell receptor beta chains from one sample, sequenced in a study of low-dose radiotherapy and immunotherapy resistance in tumors. TCRdb passed the reads through MiXCR, listing each CDR3 protein once. The data show 95,000 to 100,000 distinct CDR3 sequences, with around 20% seen just once and approximately 4% held by the top ten. Sequences were derived from PBMCs, sampled after low-dose radiotherapy plus immunotherapy. These receptors came from a male donor with prostate cancer. Each CDR3 is given with its conserved first and last residue. The order of the fields is D gene, V gene, J gene, CDR3 length, CDR3 protein. A D gene is named only where the DNA matches it firmly.

TRBD2	TRBV7-2	TRBJ2-1	15	CASSLVAGGIDEQFF
-	TRBV19	TRBJ1-6	17	CASSIPAGVSENSPLHF
-	TRBV27	TRBJ2-2	14	CASSFTRNTGELFF
-	TRBV6-5	TRBJ2-1	16	CASSYYGGASYNEQFF
-	TRBV6-2/TRBV6-3	TRBJ2-7	13	CATTDRLSWEQYF
TRBD2	TRBV5-1	TRBJ2-5	15	CASSEGLADQETQYF
TRBD2	TRBV7-9	TRBJ2-7	12	CASSLSGTDLYF
-	TRBV5-1	TRBJ2-1	16	CASSLGNIGSYNEQFF
TRBD2	TRBV11-2	TRBJ2-5	17	CASSLGPSGGPGETQYF
TRBD2	TRBV27	TRBJ2-3	16	CASSPTSGGVSDTQYF
-	TRBV7-6	TRBJ1-2	11	CATSLITGYTF
-	TRBV2	TRBJ1-5	16	CASSDRLGGGKQPQHF
TRBD1	TRBV5-5	TRBJ2-2	15	CASSSRQGSTGELFF
-	TRBV6-4	TRBJ1-6	15	CASSDSIGDNSPLHF
TRBD2	TRBV9	TRBJ2-1	20	CASSVDLGGTSGGSHNEQFF
TRBD1	TRBV3-1	TRBJ1-6	14	CASSTGTGNSPLHF
-	TRBV21-1	TRBJ2-7	14	CASSKQDRPYEQYF
TRBD1	TRBV12-3/TRBV12-4	TRBJ2-1	14	CASSPGTGLNEQFF
-	TRBV5-1	TRBJ1-4	16	CASSLAGEATNEKLFF
-	TRBV27	TRBJ1-5	14	CASSTGRPNQPQHF
-	TRBV4-2	TRBJ1-1	15	CASSHTPAGNTEAFF
-	TRBV6-5	TRBJ2-7	12	CASHSTPYEQYF
TRBD2	TRBV5-1	TRBJ2-4	16	CASSSRSRTSSGIQYF
-	TRBV4-2	TRBJ1-4	19	CASSRGVRGSGATNEKLFF
-	TRBV19	TRBJ2-3	11	CASSTLDTQYF
-	TRBV5-1	TRBJ1-1	14	CASSLATGNTEAFF
-	TRBV9	TRBJ2-2	16	CASSPSEGLTTGELFF
-	TRBV5-1	TRBJ1-2	14	CASSDTQGTYGYTF
TRBD2	TRBV3-1	TRBJ2-3	13	CASWDYSTDTQYF
-	TRBV29-1	TRBJ2-5	13	CSVRVGGQETQYF
-	TRBV11-2	TRBJ2-7	13	CASSLVRVSEQYF
TRBD2	TRBV5-1	TRBJ2-1	15	CASSPGLAGRDEQFF
TRBD2	TRBV9	TRBJ2-1	16	CASSVAGRGEYNEQFF
-	TRBV29-1	TRBJ1-1	13	CSVESGGGTEAFF
-	TRBV12-3/TRBV12-4	TRBJ2-3	19	CASRGEGQTNLMELGTQYF
-	TRBV3-1	TRBJ1-1	16	CASSQNPWGMNTEAFF
-	TRBV3-1	TRBJ2-3	13	CASSPTGRDTQYF
-	TRBV5-5	TRBJ2-1	14	CASSLWDGYNEQFF
TRBD2	TRBV7-8	TRBJ2-3	18	CASSLAPGLAGARDTQYF
TRBD2	TRBV20-1	TRBJ2-7	13	CSAPGLAVYEQYF
-	TRBV24-1	TRBJ2-1	16	CATSDSSAYSYNEQFF
-	TRBV10-3	TRBJ2-1	16	CAISDPTGGGDNEQFF
TRBD2	TRBV10-3	TRBJ2-3	19	CAISRQSSGGQTLTDTQYF
TRBD1	TRBV5-8	TRBJ1-5	15	CASSQRQGADQPQHF
TRBD2	TRBV18	TRBJ2-1	16	CASSPRLAGDTNEQFF
-	TRBV5-3	TRBJ2-4	17	CASSLGGGSTRINIQYF
-	TRBV4-1	TRBJ2-5	14	CASSQETAAETQYF
TRBD2	TRBV20-1	TRBJ2-3	17	CSAHEGLAGLFWDTQYF
-	TRBV9	TRBJ1-6	14	CASSVSQGGGSLHF
-	TRBV6-2/TRBV6-3	TRBJ1-2	14	CASSVSLGDYGYTF
TRBD2	TRBV7-6	TRBJ2-7	14	CASSVSGATYEQYF
TRBD2	TRBV7-3	TRBJ2-1	15	CASSPLGGGAGEQFF